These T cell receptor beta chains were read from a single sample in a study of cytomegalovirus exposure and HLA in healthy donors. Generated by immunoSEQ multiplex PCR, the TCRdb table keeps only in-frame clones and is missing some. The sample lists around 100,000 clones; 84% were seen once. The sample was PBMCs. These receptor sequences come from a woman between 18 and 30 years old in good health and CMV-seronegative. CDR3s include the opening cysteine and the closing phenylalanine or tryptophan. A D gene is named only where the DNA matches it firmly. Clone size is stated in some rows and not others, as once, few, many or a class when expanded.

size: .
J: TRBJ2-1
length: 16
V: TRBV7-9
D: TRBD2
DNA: TGTGCCAGCAGCCCAGGTCTGGGACTAGCGGAAAATGAGCAGTTCTTC
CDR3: CASSPGLGLAENEQFF

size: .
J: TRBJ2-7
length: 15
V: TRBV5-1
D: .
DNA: TGCGCCAGCAGCTTGTCAGCGGAGATCCTTTACGAGCAGTACTTC
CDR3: CASSLSAEILYEQYF

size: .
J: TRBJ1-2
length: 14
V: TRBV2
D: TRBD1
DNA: TGTGCCAGCAGTGAACGGGGACAGACCTATGGCTACACCTTC
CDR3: CASSERGQTYGYTF

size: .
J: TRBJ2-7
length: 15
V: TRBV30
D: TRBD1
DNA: TGTGCCTGGAGTTCTGACAGGGGGAACTCCTACGAGCAGTACTTC
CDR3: CAWSSDRGNSYEQYF

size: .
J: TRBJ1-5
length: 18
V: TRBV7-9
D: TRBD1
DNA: TGTGCCAGCAGCACAGGGACAGGGCTCGGCCGGCGCAATCAGCCCCAGCATTTT
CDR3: CASSTGTGLGRRNQPQHF

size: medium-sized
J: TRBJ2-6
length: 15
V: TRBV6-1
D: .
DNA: TGTGCCAGCAGTGAAGCCCACTCTGGGGCCAACGTCCTGACTTTC
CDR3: CASSEAHSGANVLTF

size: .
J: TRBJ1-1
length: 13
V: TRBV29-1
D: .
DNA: TGCAGCGTTGGAACGGGTGCGTGGACTGAAGCTTTCTTT
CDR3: CSVGTGAWTEAFF

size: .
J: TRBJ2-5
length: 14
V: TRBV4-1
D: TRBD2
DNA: TGCGCCAGCAGCCAAGTGGGAGGGTACGAGACCCAGTACTTC
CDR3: CASSQVGGYETQYF

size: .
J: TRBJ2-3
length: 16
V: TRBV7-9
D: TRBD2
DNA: TGTGCCAGCAGCTTAACCAGGACTAGCGGTGGAGATACGCAGTATTTT
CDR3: CASSLTRTSGGDTQYF

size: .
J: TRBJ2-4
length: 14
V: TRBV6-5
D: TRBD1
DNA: TGTGCCAGCAGCATGACAGGGGCCAAAAACATTCAGTACTTC
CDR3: CASSMTGAKNIQYF

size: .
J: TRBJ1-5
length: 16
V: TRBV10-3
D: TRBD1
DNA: TGTGCCATCAGTGAGGTGGGGGGACAGGGGTTTCAGCCCCAGCATTTT
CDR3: CAISEVGGQGFQPQHF

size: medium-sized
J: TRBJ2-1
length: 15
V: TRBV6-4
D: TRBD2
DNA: TGTGCCAGCAGTGAGGCGGACGGGGGGAACAATGAGCAGTTCTTC
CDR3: CASSEADGGNNEQFF

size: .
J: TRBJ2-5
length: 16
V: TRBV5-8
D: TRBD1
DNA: TGTGCCAGCAGCTTGGCGGACAGGGGACGGGAGGAGACCCAGTACTTC
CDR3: CASSLADRGREETQYF

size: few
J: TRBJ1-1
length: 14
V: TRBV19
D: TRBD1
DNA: TGTGCCAGTAGTCCAGAGACAGGGGACACTGAAGCTTTCTTT
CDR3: CASSPETGDTEAFF

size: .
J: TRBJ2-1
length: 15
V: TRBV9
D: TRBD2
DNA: TGTGCCAGCAGCTCATTCGGGACTAGCGGCGATGAGCAGTTCTTC
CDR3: CASSSFGTSGDEQFF

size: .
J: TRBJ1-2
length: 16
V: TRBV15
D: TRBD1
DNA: TGTGCCACCAGCAGAGCCGGGACAGGGGGAGGCTATGGCTACACCTTC
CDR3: CATSRAGTGGGYGYTF

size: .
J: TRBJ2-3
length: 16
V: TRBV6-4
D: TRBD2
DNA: TGTGCCAGCAGTGACTCAGCTAGCGGGGGCACAGATACGCAGTATTTT
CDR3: CASSDSASGGTDTQYF

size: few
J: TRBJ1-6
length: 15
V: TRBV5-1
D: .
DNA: TGCGCCAGCAGCTCACACACGTCAGGCAATTCACCCCTCCACTTT
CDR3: CASSSHTSGNSPLHF

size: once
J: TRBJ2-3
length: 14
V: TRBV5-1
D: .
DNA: TGCGCCAGCAGCTCGGGACTCACCACAGATACGCAGTACTTT
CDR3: CASSSGLTTDTQYF

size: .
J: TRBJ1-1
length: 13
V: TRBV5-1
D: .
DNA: TGCGCCAGCAGCCTAACTATGAACACTGAAGCTTTCTTT
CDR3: CASSLTMNTEAFF

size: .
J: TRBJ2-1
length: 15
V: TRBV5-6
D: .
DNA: TGTGCCAGCAGCTTGGGCAGGATCTCCTACAATGAGCAGTTCTTC
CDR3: CASSLGRISYNEQFF

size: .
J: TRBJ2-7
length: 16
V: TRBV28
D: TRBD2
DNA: TGTGCCAGCAGTTTAGCCGGGCTAGCGGAGGCCGGCGAGCAGTACTTC
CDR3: CASSLAGLAEAGEQYF

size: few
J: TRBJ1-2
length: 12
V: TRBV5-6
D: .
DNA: TGTGCCAGCAGCTTCGTGAGCTATGGCTACACCTTC
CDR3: CASSFVSYGYTF

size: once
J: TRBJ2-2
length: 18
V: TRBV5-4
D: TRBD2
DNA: TGTGCCAGCAGCCCGCTAGTTCTAGCGGGAGGGCGGACCGAGGAGCTGTTTTTT
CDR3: CASSPLVLAGGRTEELFF

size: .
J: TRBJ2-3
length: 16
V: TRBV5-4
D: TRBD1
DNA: TGTGCCAGCAGCCATAGGGACAGGGGCGGCGCAGATACGCAGTATTTT
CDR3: CASSHRDRGGADTQYF

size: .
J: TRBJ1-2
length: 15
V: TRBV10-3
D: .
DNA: TGTGCCATCAGGGACAGCCTTAACTGGGTCTATGGCTACACCTTC
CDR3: CAIRDSLNWVYGYTF

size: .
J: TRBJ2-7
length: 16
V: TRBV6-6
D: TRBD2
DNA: TGTGCCAGCAGTTACGCGCTAGCGGGAGGAGCCTACGAGCAGTACTTC
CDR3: CASSYALAGGAYEQYF

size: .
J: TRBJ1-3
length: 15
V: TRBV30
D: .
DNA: TGTGCCTGGAGTCGGTTCGCCAACTCTGGAAACACCATATATTTT
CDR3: CAWSRFANSGNTIYF

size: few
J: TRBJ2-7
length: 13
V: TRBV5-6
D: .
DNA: TGTGCCAGCAGCCTGGGAAGCAACTACGAGCAGTACTTC
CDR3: CASSLGSNYEQYF

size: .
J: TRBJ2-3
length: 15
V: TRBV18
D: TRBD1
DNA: TGTGCCAGCTCACCGGGACAGGGGGCCGGAGATACGCAGTATTTT
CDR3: CASSPGQGAGDTQYF

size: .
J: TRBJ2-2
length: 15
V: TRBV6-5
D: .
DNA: TGTGCCAGCAGTTACTCGAGAGTGGAGACCGGGGAGCTGTTTTTT
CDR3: CASSYSRVETGELFF

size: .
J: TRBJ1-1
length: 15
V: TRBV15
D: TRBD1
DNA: TGTGCCACCAGCAGCGGAAACAGGGGGCAAACTGAAGCTTTCTTT
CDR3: CATSSGNRGQTEAFF

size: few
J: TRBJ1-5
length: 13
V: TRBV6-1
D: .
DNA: TGTGCCAGCAAAACCAGCGGCAATCAGCCCCAGCATTTT
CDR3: CASKTSGNQPQHF

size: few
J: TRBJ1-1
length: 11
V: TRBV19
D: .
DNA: TGTGCCAGTAGTTCAGGGACTGAAGCTTTCTTT
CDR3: CASSSGTEAFF

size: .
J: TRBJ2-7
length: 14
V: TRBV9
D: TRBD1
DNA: TGTGCCAGCAGCGTAGATGGGACAGACTACGAGCAGTACTTC
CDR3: CASSVDGTDYEQYF

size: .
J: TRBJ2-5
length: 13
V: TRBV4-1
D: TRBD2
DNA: TGCGCCAGCAATAGCGGGGAACAAGAGACCCAGTACTTC
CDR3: CASNSGEQETQYF

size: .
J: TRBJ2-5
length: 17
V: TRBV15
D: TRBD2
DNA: TGTGCCACCAGCAGAGACGGGGGGATGGTTGGTCAAGAGACCCAGTACTTC
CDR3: CATSRDGGMVGQETQYF

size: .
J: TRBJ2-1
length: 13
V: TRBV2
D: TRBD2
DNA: TGTGCCAGCAAGGCTAGCGGGGGGGCGGAGCAGTTCTTC
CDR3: CASKASGGAEQFF

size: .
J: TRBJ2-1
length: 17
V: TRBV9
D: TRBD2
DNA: TGTGCCAGCAGCGTAGGTTCTAGCGGGGCCGCCTACAATGAGCAGTTCTTC
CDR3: CASSVGSSGAAYNEQFF

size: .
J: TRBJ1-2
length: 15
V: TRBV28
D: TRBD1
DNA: TGTGCCAGCAGTGACGACAGGGGGCGGGGAAATGGCTACACCTTC
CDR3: CASSDDRGRGNGYTF

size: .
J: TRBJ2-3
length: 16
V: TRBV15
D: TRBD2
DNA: TGTGCCACCAGCAGAGCGGCAGCGGGGGGTACAGATGCGCAGTATTTT
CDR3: CATSRAAAGGTDAQYF

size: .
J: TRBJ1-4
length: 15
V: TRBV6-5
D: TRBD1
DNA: TGTGCCAGCAGTAAATCGGACAGGGCAGCCGGAAAACTGTTTTTT
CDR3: CASSKSDRAAGKLFF

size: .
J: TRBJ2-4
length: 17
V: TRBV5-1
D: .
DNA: TGCGCCAGCAGCTTGGATTCAGGGGCAGGGGCCAAAAACATTCAGTACTTC
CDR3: CASSLDSGAGAKNIQYF

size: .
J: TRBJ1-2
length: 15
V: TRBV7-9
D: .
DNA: TGTGCCAGCAGCTTAGTAGGCAGGGAGGCCTATGGCTACACCTTC
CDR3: CASSLVGREAYGYTF

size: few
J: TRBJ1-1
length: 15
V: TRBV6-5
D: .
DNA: TGTGCCAGCAGTTACTCGATGGGCAGAAACACTGAAGCTTTCTTT
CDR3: CASSYSMGRNTEAFF